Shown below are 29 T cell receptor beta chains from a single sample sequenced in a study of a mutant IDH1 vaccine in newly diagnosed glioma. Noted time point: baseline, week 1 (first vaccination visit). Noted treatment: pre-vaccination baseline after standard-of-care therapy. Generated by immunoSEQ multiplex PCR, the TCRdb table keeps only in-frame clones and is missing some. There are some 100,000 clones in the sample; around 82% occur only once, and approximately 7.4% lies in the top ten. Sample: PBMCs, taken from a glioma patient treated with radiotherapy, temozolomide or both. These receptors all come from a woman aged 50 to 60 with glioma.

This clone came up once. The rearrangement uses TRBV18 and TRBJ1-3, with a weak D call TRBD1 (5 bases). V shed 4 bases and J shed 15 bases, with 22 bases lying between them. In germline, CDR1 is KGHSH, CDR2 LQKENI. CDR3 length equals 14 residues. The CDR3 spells CASSLGGTEGTQYF. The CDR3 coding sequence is TGTGCCAGCTCACTGGGCGGAACTGAGGGGACTCAATATTTT.

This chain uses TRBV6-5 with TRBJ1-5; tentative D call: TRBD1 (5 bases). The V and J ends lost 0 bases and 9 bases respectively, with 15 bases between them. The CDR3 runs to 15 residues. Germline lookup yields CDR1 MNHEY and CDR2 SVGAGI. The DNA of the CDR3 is TGTGCCAGCAGTTACTCGATGACGGGGGACGGGCCCCAGCATTTT. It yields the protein CASSYSMTGDGPQHF.

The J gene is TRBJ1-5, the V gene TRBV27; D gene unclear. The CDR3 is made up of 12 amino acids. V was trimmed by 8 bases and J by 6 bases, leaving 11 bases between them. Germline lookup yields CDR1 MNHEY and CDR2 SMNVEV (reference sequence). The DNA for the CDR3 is TGTGCCAGCCGATCTACTGGTCAGCCCCAGCATTTT. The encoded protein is CASRSTGQPQHF.

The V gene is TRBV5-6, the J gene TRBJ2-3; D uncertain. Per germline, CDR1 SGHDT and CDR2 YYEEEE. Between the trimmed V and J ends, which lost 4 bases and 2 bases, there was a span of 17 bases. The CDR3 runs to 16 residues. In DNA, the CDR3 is TGTGCCAGCAGCAAACGGGTAAATCCAAACACAGATACGCAGTATTTT. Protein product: CASSKRVNPNTDTQYF. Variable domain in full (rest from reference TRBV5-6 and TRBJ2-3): DAGVTQSPTHLIKTRGQQVTLRCSPKSGHDTVSWYQQALGQGPQFIFQYYEEEERQRGNFPDRFSGHQFPNYSSELNVNALLLGDSALYLCASSKRVNPNTDTQYFGPGTRLTVL.

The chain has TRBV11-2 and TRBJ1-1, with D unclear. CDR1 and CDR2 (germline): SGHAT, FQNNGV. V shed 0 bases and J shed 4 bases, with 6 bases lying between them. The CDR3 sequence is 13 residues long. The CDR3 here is CASSLDLATEAFF. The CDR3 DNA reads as TGTGCCAGCAGCTTAGACCTCGCCACTGAAGCTTTCTTT. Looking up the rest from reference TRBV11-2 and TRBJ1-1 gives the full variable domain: EAGVAQSPRYKIIEKRQSVAFWCNPISGHATLYWYQQILGQGPKLLIQFQNNGVVDDSQLPKDRFSAERLKGVDSTLKIQPAKLEDSAVYLCASSLDLATEAFFGQGTRLTVV.

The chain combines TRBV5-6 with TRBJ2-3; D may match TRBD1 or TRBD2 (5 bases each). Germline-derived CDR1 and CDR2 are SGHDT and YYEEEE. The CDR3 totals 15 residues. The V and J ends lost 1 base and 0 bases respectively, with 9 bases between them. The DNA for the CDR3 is TGTGCCAGCAGCTTGTACGGGGCGAGCACAGATACGCAGTATTTT. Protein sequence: CASSLYGASTDTQYF.

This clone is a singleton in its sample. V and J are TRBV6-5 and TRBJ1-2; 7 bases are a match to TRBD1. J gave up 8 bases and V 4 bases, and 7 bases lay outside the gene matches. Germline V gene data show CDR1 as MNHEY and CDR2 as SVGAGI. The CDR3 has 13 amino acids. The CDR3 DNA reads TGTGCCAGCAGTTTCGGACAGGTAGGAGGCTACACCTTC. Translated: CASSFGQVGGYTF.

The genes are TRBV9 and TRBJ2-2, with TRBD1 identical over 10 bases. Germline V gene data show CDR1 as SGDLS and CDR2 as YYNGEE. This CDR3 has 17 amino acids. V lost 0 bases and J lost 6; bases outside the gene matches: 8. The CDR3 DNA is TGTGCCAGCAGCGTAGACCGAAGAGGACAGGGGGCCGGGGAGCTGTTTTTT. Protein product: CASSVDRRGQGAGELFF.

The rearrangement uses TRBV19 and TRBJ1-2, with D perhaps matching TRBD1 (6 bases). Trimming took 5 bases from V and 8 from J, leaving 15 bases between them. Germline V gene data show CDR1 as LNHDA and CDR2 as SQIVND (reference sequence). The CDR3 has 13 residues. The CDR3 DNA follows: TGTGCCAGTAGTGGACGGGGGGCGCGGGGCTACACCTTC. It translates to CASSGRGARGYTF.

CDR3 in DNA: TGTGCCAGCAGTGAAGGCAGGGGGACTGAAGCTTTCTTT. As protein: CASSEGRGTEAFF. The chain carries TRBV2 and TRBJ1-1, with TRBD1 matching over 7 bases. The V and J ends lost 1 base and 5 bases, in that order; junction bases with no gene match: 1. CDR1 is SNHLY, CDR2 FYNNEI, per germline. The CDR3 covers 13 residues. Full variable domain (outside the CDR3, taken from reference TRBV2 and TRBJ1-1): EPEVTQTPSHQVTQMGQEVILRCVPISNHLYFYWYRQILGQKVEFLVSFYNNEISEKSEIFDDQFSVERPDGSNFTLKIRSTKLEDSAMYFCASSEGRGTEAFFGQGTRLTVV.

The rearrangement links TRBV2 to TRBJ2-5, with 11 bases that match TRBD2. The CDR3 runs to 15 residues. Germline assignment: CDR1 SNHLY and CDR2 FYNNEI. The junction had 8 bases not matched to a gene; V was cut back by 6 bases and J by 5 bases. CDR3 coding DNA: TGTGCCAGCAGAGTAGCGGGGGGGCCGAGGGAGACCCAGTACTTC. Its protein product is CASRVAGGPRETQYF.

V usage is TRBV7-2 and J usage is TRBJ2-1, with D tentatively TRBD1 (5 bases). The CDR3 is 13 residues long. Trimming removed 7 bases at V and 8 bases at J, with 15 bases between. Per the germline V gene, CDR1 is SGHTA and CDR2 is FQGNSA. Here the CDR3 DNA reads TGTGCCAGCAAGAGTCCAGGGTCGGATGAGCAGTTCTTC. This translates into CASKSPGSDEQFF.

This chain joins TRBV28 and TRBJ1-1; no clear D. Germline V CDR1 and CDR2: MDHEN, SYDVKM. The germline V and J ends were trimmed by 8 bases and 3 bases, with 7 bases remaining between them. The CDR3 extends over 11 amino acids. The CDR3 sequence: CASREDTEAFF. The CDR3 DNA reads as TGTGCCAGCCGGGAAGACACTGAAGCTTTCTTT.

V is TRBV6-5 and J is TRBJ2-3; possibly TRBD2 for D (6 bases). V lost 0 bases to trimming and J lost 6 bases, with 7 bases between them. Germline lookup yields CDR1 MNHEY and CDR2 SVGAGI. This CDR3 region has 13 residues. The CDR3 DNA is TGTGCCAGCAGTTACTCGGGGAGGGATACGCAGTATTTT. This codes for CASSYSGRDTQYF.

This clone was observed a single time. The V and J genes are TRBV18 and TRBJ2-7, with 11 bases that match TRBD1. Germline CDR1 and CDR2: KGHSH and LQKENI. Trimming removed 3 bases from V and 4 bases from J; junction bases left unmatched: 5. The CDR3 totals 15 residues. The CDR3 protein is CASSPRDRGAYEQYF. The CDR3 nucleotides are TGTGCCAGCTCACCCCGGGACAGGGGGGCGTACGAGCAGTACTTC.

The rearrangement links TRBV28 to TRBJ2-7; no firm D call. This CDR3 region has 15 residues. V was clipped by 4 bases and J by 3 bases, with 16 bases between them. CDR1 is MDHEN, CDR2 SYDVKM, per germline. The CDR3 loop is CASSSPRVAHYEQYF. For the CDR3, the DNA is TGTGCCAGCAGTTCCCCTAGAGTAGCCCACTACGAGCAGTACTTC.

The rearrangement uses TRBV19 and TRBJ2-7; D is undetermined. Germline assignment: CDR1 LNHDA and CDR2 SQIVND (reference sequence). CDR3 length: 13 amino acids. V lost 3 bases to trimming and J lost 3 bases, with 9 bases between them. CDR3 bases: TGTGCCAGTAGTATTCAAGCAGGCTACGAGCAGTACTTC. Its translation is CASSIQAGYEQYF.

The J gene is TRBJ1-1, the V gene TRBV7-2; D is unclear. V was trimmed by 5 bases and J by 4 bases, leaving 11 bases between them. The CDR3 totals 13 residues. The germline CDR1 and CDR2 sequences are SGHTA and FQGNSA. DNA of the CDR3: TGTGCCAGCAGCCTCATCAAAGGCACTGAAGCTTTCTTT. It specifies CASSLIKGTEAFF.

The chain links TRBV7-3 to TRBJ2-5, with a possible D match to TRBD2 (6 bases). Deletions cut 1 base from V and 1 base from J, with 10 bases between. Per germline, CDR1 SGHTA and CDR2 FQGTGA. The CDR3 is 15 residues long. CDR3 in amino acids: CASSLMPGGQETQYF. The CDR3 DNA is TGTGCCAGCAGCTTAATGCCCGGGGGCCAAGAGACCCAGTACTTC.

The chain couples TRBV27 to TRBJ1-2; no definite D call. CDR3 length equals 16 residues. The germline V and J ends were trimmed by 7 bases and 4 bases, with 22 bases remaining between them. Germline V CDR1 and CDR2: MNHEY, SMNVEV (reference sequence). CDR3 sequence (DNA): TGTGCCAGCACCCCCCACAACTGGCAGATCGTCTATGGCTACACCTTC. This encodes CASTPHNWQIVYGYTF.

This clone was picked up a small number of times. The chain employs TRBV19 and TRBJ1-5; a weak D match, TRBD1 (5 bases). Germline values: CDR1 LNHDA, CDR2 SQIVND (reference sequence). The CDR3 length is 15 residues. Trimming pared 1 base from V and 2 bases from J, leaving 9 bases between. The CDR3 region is CASSIVAGRNQPQHF. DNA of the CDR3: TGTGCCAGTAGTATAGTGGCAGGGCGCAATCAGCCCCAGCATTTT. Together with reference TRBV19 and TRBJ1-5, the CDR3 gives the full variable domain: DGGITQSPKYLFRKEGQNVTLSCEQNLNHDAMYWYRQDPGQGLRLIYYSQIVNDFQKGDIAEGYSVSREKKESFPLTVTSAQKNPTAFYLCASSIVAGRNQPQHFGDGTRLSIL.

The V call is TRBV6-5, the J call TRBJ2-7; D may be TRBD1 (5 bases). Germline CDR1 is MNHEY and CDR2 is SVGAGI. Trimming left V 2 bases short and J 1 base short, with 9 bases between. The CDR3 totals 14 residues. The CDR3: CASSYRDRSYEQYF. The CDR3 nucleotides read TGTGCCAGCAGTTACCGCGACAGATCCTACGAGCAGTACTTC.

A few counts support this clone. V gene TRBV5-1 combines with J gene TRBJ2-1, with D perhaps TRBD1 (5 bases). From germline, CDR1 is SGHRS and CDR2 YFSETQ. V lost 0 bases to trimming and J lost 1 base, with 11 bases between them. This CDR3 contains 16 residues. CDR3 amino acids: CASSLASDTSYNEQFF. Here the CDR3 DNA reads TGCGCCAGCAGCTTGGCGTCGGACACGTCCTACAATGAGCAGTTCTTC.

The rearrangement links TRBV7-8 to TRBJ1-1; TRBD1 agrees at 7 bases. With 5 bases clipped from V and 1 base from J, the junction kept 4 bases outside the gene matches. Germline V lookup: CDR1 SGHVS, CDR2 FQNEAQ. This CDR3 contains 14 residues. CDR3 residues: CASSMRTGNTEAFF. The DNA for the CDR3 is TGTGCCAGCAGCATGCGGACAGGGAACACTGAAGCTTTCTTT.

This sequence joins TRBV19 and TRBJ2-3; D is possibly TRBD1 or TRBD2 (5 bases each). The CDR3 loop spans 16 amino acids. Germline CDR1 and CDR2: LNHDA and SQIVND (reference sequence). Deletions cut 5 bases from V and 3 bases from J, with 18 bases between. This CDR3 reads CASSFRFGGRTDTQYF. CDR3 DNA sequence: TGTGCCAGTAGTTTTCGTTTTGGGGGTCGGACAGATACGCAGTATTTT.

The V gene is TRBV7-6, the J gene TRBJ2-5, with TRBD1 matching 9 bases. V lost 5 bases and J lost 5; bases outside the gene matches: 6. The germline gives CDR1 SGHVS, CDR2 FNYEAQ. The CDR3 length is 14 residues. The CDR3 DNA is TGTGCCAGCAGCGTAACAGGGGGCGGGGAGACCCAGTACTTC. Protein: CASSVTGGGETQYF.

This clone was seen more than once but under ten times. The CDR3 here is CASSPSGGVETQYF. The CDR3 DNA reads TGTGCCAGCAGTCCCTCGGGGGGCGTAGAGACCCAGTACTTC. The chain carries TRBV7-9 and TRBJ2-5; D is possibly TRBD2 (7 bases). Germline assignment: CDR1 SEHNR and CDR2 FQNEAQ (reference sequence). Trimming removed 6 bases at V and 4 bases at J, with 15 bases between. This CDR3 is 14 amino acids long.

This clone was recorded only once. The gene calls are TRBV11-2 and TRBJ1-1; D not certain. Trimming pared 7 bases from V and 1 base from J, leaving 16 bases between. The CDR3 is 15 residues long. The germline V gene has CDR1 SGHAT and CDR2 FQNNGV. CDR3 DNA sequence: TGTGCCAGCAAGTACTGGGCGGCTCCGAACACTGAAGCTTTCTTT. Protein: CASKYWAAPNTEAFF.

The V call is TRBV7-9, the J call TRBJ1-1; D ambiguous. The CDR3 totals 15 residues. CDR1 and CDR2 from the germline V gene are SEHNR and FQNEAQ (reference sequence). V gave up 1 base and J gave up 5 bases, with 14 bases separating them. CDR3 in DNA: TGTGCCAGCAGCTTAGGAGGGCTGAGTCAGACTGAAGCTTTCTTT. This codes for CASSLGGLSQTEAFF.